This section outlines one T cell receptor beta chain sequence together with its context. Its antigen is still unknown. The data are from a study of regulatory T cells in long-lasting Graves disease. As for time point: newly diagnosed GD, antithyroid drugs for less than 3 months. The TCR library was made from RNA extracted from PBMCs. A peripheral blood sample, about 9.4 milliliters in volume, was drawn into EDTA tubes. Investigators prepared the TCR beta libraries by applying iRepertoire HTBI primers and Arm-PCR of CDR3 regions. TCRdb processed the multiplex PCR reads anew with MiXCR; each CDR3 protein has one entry. The sample holds 390,000 or so distinct CDR3 sequences; roughly 10% are singletons and the top ten take 15% to 20%. This CDR3 is built from 18 residues. The V segment lost 5 bases and the J segment 6 bases; nucleotides outside the gene matches: 18. CDR1 SGHTA and CDR2 FQGNSA come from the germline V gene.

General study findings and limits: Peripheral blood was the sole material, not thyroid tissue. Preferential use of TRBV28, TRBJ1-2 and TRBJ2-5 was seen in persistent disease.

These data were also reused for a study on T cells in Graves' hyperthyroidism and ophthalmopathy.

The gene calls are TRBV7-2 and TRBJ1-2; 10 nucleotides agree with TRBD1. The clonotype comes from a woman aged 18-35 years with Graves disease. The specimen was peripheral blood mononuclear cells (PBMCs), collected at new diagnosis, from a patient treated with antithyroid drugs. Here the CDR3 reads CASSPLTHRTGGIHGYTF. Written as DNA, the CDR3 is TGTGCCAGCAGCCCCTTGACTCACCGGACAGGGGGTATCCATGGCTACACCTTC.